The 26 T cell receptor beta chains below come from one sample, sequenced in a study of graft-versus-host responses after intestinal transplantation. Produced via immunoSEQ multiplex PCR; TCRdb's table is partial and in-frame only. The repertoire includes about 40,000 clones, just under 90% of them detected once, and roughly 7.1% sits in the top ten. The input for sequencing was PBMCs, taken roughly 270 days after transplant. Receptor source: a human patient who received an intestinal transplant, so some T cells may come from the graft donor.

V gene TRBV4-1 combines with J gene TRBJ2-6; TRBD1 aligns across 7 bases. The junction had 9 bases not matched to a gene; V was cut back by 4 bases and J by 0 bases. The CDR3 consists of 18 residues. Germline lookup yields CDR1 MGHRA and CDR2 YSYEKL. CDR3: CASSRSGTANSGANVLTF. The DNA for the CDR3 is TGCGCCAGCAGCCGATCCGGGACAGCGAACTCTGGGGCCAACGTCCTGACTTTC.

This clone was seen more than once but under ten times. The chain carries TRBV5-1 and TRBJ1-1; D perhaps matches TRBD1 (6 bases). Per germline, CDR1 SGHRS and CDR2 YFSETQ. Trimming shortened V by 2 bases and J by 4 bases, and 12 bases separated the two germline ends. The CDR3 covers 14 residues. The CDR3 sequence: CASSFPGEGTEAFF. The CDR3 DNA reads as TGCGCCAGCAGCTTTCCAGGGGAAGGCACTGAAGCTTTCTTT.

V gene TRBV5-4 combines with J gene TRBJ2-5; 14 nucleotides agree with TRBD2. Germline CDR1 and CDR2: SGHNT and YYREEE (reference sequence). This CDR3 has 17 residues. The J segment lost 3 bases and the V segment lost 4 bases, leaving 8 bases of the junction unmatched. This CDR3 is CASSPTGTSGGKETQYF. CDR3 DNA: TGTGCCAGCAGCCCGACAGGGACTAGCGGGGGAAAAGAGACCCAGTACTTC.

The CDR3 region is CASSQVQGAVDEQFF. The CDR3 DNA follows: TGTGCCAGCAGCCAAGTACAGGGGGCTGTAGACGAGCAGTTCTTC. The chain uses TRBV4-2 and TRBJ2-1; 9 bases agree with TRBD1. This CDR3 has 15 residues. Germline V gives CDR1 LGHNA, CDR2 YNFKEQ. Trimming took 1 base from V and 10 from J; bases not matched to a gene: 8.

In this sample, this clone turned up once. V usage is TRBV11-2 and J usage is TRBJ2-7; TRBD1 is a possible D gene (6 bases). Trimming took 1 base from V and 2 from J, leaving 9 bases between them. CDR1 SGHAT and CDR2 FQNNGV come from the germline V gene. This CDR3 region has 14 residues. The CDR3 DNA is TGTGCCAGCAGCTTAGCACAGGGACCCTACGAGCAGTACTTC. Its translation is CASSLAQGPYEQYF.

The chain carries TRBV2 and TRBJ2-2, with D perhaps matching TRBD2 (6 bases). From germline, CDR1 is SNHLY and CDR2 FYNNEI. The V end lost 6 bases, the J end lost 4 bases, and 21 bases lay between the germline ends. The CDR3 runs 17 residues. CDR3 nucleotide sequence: TGTGCCAGCAGGGCGGCTTGGAGGGCGGTCAGCACCGGGGAGCTGTTTTTT. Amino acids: CASRAAWRAVSTGELFF.

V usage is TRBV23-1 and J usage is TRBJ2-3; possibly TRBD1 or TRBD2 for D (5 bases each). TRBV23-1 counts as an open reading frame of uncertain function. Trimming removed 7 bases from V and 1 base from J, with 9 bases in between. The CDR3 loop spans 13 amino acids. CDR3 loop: CASNGTGTDTQYF. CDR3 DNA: TGCGCCAGCAACGGGACCGGCACAGATACGCAGTATTTT.

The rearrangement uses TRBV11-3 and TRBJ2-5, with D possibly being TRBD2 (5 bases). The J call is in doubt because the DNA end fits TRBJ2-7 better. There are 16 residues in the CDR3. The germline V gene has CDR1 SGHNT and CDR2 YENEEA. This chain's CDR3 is CASSSREGPNSYEQYF. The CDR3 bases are TGTGCCAGCAGCTCCCGGGAAGGGCCAAACTCCTACGAGCAGTACTTC.

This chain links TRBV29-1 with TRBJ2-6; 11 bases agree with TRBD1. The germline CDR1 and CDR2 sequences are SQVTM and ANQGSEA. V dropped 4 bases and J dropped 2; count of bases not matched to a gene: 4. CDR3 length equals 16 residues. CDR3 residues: CSVVRTGGAGANVLTF. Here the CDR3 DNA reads TGCAGCGTTGTAAGGACAGGGGGCGCTGGGGCCAACGTCCTGACTTTC. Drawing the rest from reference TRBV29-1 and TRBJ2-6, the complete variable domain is SAVISQKPSRDICQRGTSLTIQCQVDSQVTMMFWYRQQPGQSLTLIATANQGSEATYESGFVIDKFPISRPNLTFSTLTVSNMSPEDSSIYLCSVVRTGGAGANVLTFGAGSRLTVL.

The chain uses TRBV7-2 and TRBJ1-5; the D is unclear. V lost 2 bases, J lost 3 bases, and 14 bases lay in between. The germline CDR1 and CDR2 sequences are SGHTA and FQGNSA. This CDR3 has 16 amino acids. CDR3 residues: CASSLLATATNQPQHF. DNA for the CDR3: TGTGCCAGCAGCTTACTGGCCACAGCCACCAATCAGCCCCAGCATTTT.

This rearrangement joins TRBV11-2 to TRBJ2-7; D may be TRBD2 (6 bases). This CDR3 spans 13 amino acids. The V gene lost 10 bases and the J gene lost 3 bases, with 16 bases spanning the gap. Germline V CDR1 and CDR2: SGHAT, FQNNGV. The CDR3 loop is CATSPGGIYEQYF. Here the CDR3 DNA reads TGTGCCACCTCTCCTGGGGGGATCTACGAGCAGTACTTC.

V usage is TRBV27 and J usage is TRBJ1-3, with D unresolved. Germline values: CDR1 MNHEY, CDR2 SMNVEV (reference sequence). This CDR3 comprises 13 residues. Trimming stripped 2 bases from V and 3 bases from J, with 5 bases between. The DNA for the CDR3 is TGTGCCAGCAGTTTAACTGGTGGAAACACCATATATTTT. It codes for CASSLTGGNTIYF.

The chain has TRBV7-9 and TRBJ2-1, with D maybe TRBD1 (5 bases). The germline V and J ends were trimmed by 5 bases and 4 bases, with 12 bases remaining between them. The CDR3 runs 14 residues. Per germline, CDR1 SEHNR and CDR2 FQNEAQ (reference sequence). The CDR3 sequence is CASSGAGRYNEQFF. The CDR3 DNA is TGTGCCAGCAGCGGGGCAGGGCGTTACAATGAGCAGTTCTTC.

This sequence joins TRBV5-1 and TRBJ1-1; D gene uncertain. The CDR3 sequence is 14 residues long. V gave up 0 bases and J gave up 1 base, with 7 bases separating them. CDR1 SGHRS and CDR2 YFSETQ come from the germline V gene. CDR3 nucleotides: TGCGCCAGCAGCTTGGCCAGGTCGAACACTGAAGCTTTCTTT. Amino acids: CASSLARSNTEAFF.

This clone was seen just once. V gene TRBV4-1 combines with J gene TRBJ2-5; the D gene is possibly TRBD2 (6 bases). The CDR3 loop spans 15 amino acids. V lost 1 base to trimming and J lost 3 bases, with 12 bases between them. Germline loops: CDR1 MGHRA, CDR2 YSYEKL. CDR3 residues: CASSQGGTGEETQYF. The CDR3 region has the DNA TGCGCCAGCAGCCAAGGAGGTACGGGGGAAGAGACCCAGTACTTC.

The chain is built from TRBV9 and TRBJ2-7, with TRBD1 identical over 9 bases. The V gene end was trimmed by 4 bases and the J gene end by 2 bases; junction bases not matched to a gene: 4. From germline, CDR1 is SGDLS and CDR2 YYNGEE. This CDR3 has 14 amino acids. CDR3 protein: CASSPWTGAYEQYF. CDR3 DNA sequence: TGTGCCAGCAGCCCCTGGACAGGGGCCTACGAGCAGTACTTC.

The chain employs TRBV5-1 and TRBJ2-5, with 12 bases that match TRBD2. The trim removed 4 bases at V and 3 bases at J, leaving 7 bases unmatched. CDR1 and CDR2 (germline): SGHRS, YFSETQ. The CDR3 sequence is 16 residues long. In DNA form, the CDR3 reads TGCGCCAGCAGCCAGGCTAGCGGGGGGGCCGAAGAGACCCAGTACTTC. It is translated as CASSQASGGAEETQYF.

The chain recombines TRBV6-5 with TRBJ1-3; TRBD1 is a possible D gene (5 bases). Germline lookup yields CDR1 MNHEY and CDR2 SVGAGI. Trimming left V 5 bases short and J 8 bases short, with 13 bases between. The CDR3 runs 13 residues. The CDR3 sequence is CASSIDSVDTIYF. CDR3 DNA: TGTGCCAGCAGTATCGACAGTGTCGACACCATATATTTT.

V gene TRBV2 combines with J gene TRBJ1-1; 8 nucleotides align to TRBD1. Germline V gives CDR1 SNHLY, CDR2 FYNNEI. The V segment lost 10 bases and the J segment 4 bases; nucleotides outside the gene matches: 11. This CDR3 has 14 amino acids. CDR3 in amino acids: CAKDHTTGGTEAFF. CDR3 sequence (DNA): TGTGCCAAAGACCATACTACAGGGGGCACTGAAGCTTTCTTT. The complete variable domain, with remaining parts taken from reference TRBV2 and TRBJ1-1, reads EPEVTQTPSHQVTQMGQEVILRCVPISNHLYFYWYRQILGQKVEFLVSFYNNEISEKSEIFDDQFSVERPDGSNFTLKIRSTKLEDSAMYFCAKDHTTGGTEAFFGQGTRLTVV.

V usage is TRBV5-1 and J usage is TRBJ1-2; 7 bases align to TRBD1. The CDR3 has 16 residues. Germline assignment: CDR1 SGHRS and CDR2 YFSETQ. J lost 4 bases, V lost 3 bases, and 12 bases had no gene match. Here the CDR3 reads CASSSSPDRDPYGYTF. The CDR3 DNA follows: TGCGCCAGCAGCTCCTCCCCAGACAGGGACCCCTATGGCTACACCTTC.

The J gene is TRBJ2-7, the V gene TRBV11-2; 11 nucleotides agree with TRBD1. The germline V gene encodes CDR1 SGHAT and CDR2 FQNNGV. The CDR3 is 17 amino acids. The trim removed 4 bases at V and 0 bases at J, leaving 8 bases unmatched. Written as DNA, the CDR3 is TGTGCCAGCAGCTCCCTGCAGGGGACAGGGGGCTCCTACGAGCAGTACTTC. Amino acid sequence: CASSSLQGTGGSYEQYF.

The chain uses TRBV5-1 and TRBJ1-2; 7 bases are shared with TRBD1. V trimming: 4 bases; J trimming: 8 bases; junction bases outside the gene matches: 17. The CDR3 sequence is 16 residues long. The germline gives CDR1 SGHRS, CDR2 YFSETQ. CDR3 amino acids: CASSLYRTGLTRGYTF. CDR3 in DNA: TGCGCCAGCAGCCTCTACCGGACAGGCCTCACTCGGGGCTACACCTTC.

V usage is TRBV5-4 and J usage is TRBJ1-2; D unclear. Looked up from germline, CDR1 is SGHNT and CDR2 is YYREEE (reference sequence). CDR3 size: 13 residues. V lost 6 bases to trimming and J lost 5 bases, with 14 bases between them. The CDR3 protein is CASTPYEDYGYTF. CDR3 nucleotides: TGTGCCAGCACCCCCTATGAGGATTATGGCTACACCTTC. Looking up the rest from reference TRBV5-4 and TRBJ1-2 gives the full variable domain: ETGVTQSPTHLIKTRGQQVTLRCSSQSGHNTVSWYQQALGQGPQFIFQYYREEENGRGNFPPRFSGLQFPNYSSELNVNALELDDSALYLCASTPYEDYGYTFGSGTRLTVV.

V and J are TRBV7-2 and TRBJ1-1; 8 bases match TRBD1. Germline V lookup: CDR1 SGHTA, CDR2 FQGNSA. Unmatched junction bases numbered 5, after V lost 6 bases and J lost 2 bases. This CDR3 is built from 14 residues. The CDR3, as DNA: TGTGCCAGCAGGCGACAGGGGAGTAACACTGAAGCTTTCTTT. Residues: CASRRQGSNTEAFF. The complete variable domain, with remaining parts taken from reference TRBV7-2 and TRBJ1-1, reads GAGVSQSPSNKVTEKGKDVELRCDPISGHTALYWYRQSLGQGLEFLIYFQGNSAPDKSGLPSDRFSAERTGGSVSTLTIQRTQQEDSAVYLCASRRQGSNTEAFFGQGTRLTVV.

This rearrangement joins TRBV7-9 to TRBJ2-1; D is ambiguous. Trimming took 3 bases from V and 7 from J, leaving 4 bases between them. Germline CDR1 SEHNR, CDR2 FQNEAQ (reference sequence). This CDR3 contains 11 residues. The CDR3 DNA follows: TGTGCCAGCAGCTTTGGGAATGAGCAGTTCTTC. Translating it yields CASSFGNEQFF.

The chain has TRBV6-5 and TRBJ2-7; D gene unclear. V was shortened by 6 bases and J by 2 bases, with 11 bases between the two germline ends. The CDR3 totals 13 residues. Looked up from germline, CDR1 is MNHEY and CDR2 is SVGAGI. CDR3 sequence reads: CASSQDTAYEQYF. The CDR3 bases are TGTGCCAGCAGCCAAGACACCGCCTACGAGCAGTACTTC.